Shown below are 14 T cell receptor beta chains from a single sample sequenced in a study of T cells after yellow fever vaccination. From the 5' RACE reads, TCRdb called clonotypes with MiXCR, one entry per CDR3 protein. The repertoire holds 620,000 or so distinct CDR3 sequences, with more than 9% as singletons. The specimen was PBMCs, collected on the day of the yellow fever booster vaccination. The receptor set was obtained from a man aged 30 to 39 who received the YFV17D yellow fever vaccine.

This clonotype was recorded a few times. The V and J genes are TRBV29-1 and TRBJ1-1, with D possibly being TRBD1 (5 bases). V lost 1 base, J lost 1 base, and 10 bases lay in between. This CDR3 has 14 amino acids. Germline V gives CDR1 SQVTM, CDR2 ANQGSEA. The CDR3 loop is CSVEGRTWNTEAFF. The CDR3, as DNA: TGCAGCGTTGAAGGACGGACATGGAACACTGAAGCTTTCTTT.

This clonotype was found a few times. V gene TRBV5-1 combines with J gene TRBJ2-7; TRBD2 matches 8 bases. J gave up 7 bases and V 4 bases, and 19 bases lay outside the gene matches. The CDR3 is 17 amino acids. The germline V gene encodes CDR1 SGHRS and CDR2 YFSETQ. CDR3 residues: CASSPTFSAGAGQEQYF. The CDR3 DNA sequence: TGCGCCAGCAGCCCAACCTTCTCAGCGGGAGCAGGTCAGGAGCAGTACTTC.

The chain is built from TRBV29-1 and TRBJ2-1; D possibly corresponds to TRBD2 (5 bases). V gave up 8 bases and J gave up 0 bases, with 8 bases separating them. Germline CDR1 SQVTM, CDR2 ANQGSEA. The CDR3 contains 12 residues. CDR3 sequence (DNA): TGCAGCTTAGGGAGCTCCTACAATGAGCAGTTCTTC. Protein sequence: CSLGSSYNEQFF.

This clonotype showed up many times. The rearrangement uses TRBV9 and TRBJ2-5, with D unclear. Germline values: CDR1 SGDLS, CDR2 YYNGEE. The CDR3 consists of 13 residues. Between the trimmed V and J ends, which lost 0 bases and 5 bases, there was a span of 8 bases. CDR3 bases: TGTGCCAGCAGCGTAGGCAGGATGGAGACCCAGTACTTC. This sequence encodes CASSVGRMETQYF.

A few counts support this clonotype. The J gene is TRBJ1-2, the V gene TRBV14, with D hard to call. The germline V gene encodes CDR1 SGHDN and CDR2 FVKESK. The CDR3 consists of 15 residues. Trimming stripped 1 base from V and 4 bases from J, with 13 bases between. CDR3 loop: CASSQVSGGAYGYTF. The CDR3 DNA sequence: TGTGCCAGCAGCCAAGTTTCGGGCGGCGCCTATGGCTACACCTTC.

This clonotype turned up a few times. The chain has TRBV18 and TRBJ2-7; 7 nucleotides match TRBD1. CDR3 length: 14 amino acids. V trimming: 6 bases; J trimming: 5 bases; junction bases outside the gene matches: 10. Germline V gene data show CDR1 as KGHSH and CDR2 as LQKENI. The CDR3 spells CASSGYDRVNEQYF. CDR3 in DNA: TGTGCCAGCTCCGGCTATGACAGGGTCAACGAGCAGTACTTC.

In this sample, this clonotype turned up a few times. The chain joins TRBV2 to TRBJ1-1; no clear D gene. The CDR3 is made up of 12 amino acids. In germline, CDR1 is SNHLY, CDR2 FYNNEI. V lost 2 bases to trimming and J lost 7 bases, with 8 bases between them. The chain's CDR3 is CASSERPIEAFF. CDR3 nucleotide sequence: TGTGCCAGCAGTGAAAGGCCGATTGAAGCTTTCTTT.

This clonotype was seen a handful of times. The chain recombines TRBV20-1 with TRBJ2-4, with TRBD2 matching 14 bases. This CDR3 has 16 amino acids. CDR1 and CDR2 (germline): DFQATT, SNEGSKA (reference sequence). V gave up 6 bases and J gave up 0 bases; unmatched junction bases: 4. CDR3 sequence reads: CSATSGRAVAKNIQYF. The CDR3 coding sequence is TGCAGTGCGACTAGCGGGAGGGCCGTAGCCAAAAACATTCAGTACTTC.

Only a few counts were recorded for this clonotype. The chain is built from TRBV29-1 and TRBJ2-2; TRBD2 agrees at 8 bases. V lost 5 bases, J lost 6 bases, and 11 bases stayed unmatched. The germline gives CDR1 SQVTM, CDR2 ANQGSEA. The CDR3 loop spans 15 amino acids. The CDR3 loop is CSVPRLANTPGELFF. CDR3 DNA: TGCAGCGTTCCCCGACTAGCGAATACACCCGGGGAGCTGTTTTTT.

This clonotype has just a few counts. The chain joins TRBV6-1 to TRBJ2-2; a weak D match, TRBD1 (5 bases). The CDR3 covers 13 residues. Germline V gene sequence: CDR1 MNHNS, CDR2 SASEGT. Trimming removed 7 bases at V and 8 bases at J, with 14 bases between. CDR3 amino acids: CASTQQVSGELFF. CDR3 bases: TGTGCCAGCACCCAACAGGTTTCGGGGGAGCTGTTTTTT.

V and J are TRBV5-4 and TRBJ2-1, with TRBD2 as a possible D gene (6 bases). Germline assignment: CDR1 SGHNT and CDR2 YYREEE (reference sequence). CDR3 size: 16 residues. V was pared by 0 bases and J by 0 bases, with 10 bases between. The CDR3 is CASSLAYGGSYNEQFF. The CDR3 region has the DNA TGTGCCAGCAGCTTGGCCTACGGGGGCTCCTACAATGAGCAGTTCTTC.

The chain employs TRBV20-1 and TRBJ2-3; 11 nucleotides line up with TRBD2. The CDR3 totals 15 residues. J gave up 5 bases and V 3 bases, and 7 bases lay outside the gene matches. The germline gives CDR1 DFQATT, CDR2 SNEGSKA (reference sequence). In DNA form, the CDR3 reads TGCAGTGCTAGGGTACTAGCGGGAGTGGTAGATACGCAGTATTTT. This codes for CSARVLAGVVDTQYF.

This clonotype was seen at least ten times. V is TRBV20-1 and J is TRBJ2-1; D is undetermined. V shed 6 bases and J shed 4 bases, with 16 bases lying between them. The CDR3 is 14 residues long. Germline-derived CDR1 and CDR2 are DFQATT and SNEGSKA (reference sequence). The CDR3, as DNA: TGCAGTGCCAAGGAAGCTTTAGGGTACAATGAGCAGTTCTTC. This translates into CSAKEALGYNEQFF.

The chain couples TRBV20-1 to TRBJ1-2; D call uncertain. Looked up from germline, CDR1 is DFQATT and CDR2 is SNEGSKA (reference sequence). The CDR3 has 10 amino acids. The V and J ends lost 4 bases and 4 bases respectively, with 4 bases between them. CDR3 sequence reads: CSAKFYGYTF. The CDR3 DNA reads as TGCAGTGCTAAGTTCTATGGCTACACCTTC.